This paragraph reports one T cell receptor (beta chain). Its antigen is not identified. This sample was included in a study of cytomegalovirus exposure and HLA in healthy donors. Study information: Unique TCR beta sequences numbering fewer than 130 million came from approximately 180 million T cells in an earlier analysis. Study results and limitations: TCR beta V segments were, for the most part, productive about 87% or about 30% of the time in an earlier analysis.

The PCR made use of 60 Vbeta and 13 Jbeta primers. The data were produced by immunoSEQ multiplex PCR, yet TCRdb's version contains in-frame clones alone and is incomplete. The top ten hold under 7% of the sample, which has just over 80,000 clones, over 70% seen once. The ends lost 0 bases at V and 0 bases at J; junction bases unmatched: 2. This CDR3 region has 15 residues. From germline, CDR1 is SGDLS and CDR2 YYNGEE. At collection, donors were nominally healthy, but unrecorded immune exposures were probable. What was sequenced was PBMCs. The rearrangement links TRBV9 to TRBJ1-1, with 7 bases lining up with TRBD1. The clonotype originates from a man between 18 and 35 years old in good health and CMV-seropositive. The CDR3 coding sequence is TGTGCCAGCAGCGTAGACGGGACAGTGAACACTGAAGCTTTCTTT. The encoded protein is CASSVDGTVNTEAFF.